This T cell receptor (beta chain) was found in a study of cytotoxic CD8 clonotypes in ibrutinib-treated CLL. The wider study: A mean of around 270,000 productive templates and tens of thousands of productive rearrangements was obtained per sample.

A word on this clone: Its target is unknown.

Study-level points and caveats: Having risen at ibrutinib response, clonality had fallen back toward baseline by progression.

The data were produced by immunoSEQ multiplex PCR, yet TCRdb's version contains in-frame clones alone and is incomplete. The sample shows tens of thousands of clones, roughly 83% of them seen only once. Germline lookup yields CDR1 GTSNPN and CDR2 SVGIG (reference sequence). V lost 6 bases and J lost 2; bases outside the gene matches: 4. The CDR3 covers 12 residues. The V and J genes are TRBV30 and TRBJ2-7, with 7 bases matching TRBD1. The sequence was obtained from a human donor with chronic lymphocytic leukemia. The sequencing here drew on PBMCs, taken after 24 months of ibrutinib treatment. CDR3 sequence: CACPTGAYEQYF. DNA for the CDR3: TGTGCCTGCCCAACAGGGGCCTACGAGCAGTACTTC.